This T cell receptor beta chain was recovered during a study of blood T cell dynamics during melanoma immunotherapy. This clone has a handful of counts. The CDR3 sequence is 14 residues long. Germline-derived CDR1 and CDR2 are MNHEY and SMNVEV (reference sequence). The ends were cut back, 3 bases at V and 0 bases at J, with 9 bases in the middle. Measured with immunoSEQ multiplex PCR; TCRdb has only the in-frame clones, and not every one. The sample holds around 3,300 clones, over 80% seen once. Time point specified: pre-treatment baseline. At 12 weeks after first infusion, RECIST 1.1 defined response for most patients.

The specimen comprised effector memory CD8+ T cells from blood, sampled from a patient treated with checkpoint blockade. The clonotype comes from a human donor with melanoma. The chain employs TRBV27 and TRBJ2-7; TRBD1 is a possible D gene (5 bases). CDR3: CASSLTASSYEQYF. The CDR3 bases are TGTGCCAGCAGTTTGACAGCGAGCTCCTACGAGCAGTACTTC.